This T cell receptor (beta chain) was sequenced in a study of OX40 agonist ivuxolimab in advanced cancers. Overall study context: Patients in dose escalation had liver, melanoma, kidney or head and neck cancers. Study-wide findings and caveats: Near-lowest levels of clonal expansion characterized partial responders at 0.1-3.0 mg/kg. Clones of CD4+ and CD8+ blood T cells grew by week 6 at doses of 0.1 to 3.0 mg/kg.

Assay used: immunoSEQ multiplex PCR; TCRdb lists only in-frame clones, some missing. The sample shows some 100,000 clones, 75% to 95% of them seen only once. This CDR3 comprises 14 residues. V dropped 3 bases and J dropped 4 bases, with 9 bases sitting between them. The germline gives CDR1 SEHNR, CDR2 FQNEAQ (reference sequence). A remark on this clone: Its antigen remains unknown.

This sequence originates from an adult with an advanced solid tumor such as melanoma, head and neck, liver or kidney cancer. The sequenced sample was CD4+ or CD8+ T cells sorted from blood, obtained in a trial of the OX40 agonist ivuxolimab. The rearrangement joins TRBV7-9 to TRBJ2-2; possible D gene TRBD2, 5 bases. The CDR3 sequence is CASSFARGTGELFF. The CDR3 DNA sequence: TGTGCCAGCAGCTTTGCACGGGGCACCGGGGAGCTGTTTTTT.